The 10 T cell receptor beta chains listed next were all sequenced from one sample in a study of blood T cell repertoires in COVID-19. TCRdb keeps only in-frame clones here, not all; method: immunoSEQ multiplex PCR. The sample has about 210,000 clones, 65% to 85% seen once. Sequenced material: peripheral blood. The source of these receptors is a woman in her fifties or sixties with acute or convalescent COVID-19.

This chain joins TRBV5-8 and TRBJ2-4; 9 nucleotides align to TRBD1. V was pared by 4 bases and J by 0 bases, with 8 bases of the junction left unmatched. The CDR3 spans 17 residues. The germline gives CDR1 SGHTS, CDR2 YDEGEE. As DNA, the CDR3 is TGTGCCAGCAGCGGGACAGGGAGGGGGCTAGCCAAAAACATTCAGTACTTC. Amino acid sequence: CASSGTGRGLAKNIQYF.

This clone was recorded once. The DNA for the CDR3 is TGTGCCAGCAGCTTAGGGGCCCAGTGGGACCAAGAGACCCAGTACTTC. Translating it yields CASSLGAQWDQETQYF. This chain uses TRBV11-1 with TRBJ2-5; D not certain. Trimming took 1 base from V and 0 from J, leaving 12 bases between them. Per the germline V gene, CDR1 is SGHAT and CDR2 is FQDESV (reference sequence). The CDR3 runs to 16 residues.

The chain combines TRBV6-2 or TRBV6-3 with TRBJ2-1; 9 nucleotides agree with TRBD2. Trimming cost V 0 bases and J 4 bases; bases outside gene matches: 7. Germline CDR1 is MNHEY and CDR2 is SVGEGT. This CDR3 contains 17 residues. The CDR3 nucleotides are TGTGCCAGCAGTTACTCGAGGAGCGGGAGGCCATACAATGAGCAGTTCTTC. It specifies CASSYSRSGRPYNEQFF.

V is TRBV10-2 and J is TRBJ2-2; 7 bases map to TRBD2. From germline, CDR1 is WSHSY and CDR2 SAAADI. The J segment lost 7 bases and the V segment lost 8 bases, leaving 10 bases of the junction unmatched. The CDR3 has 14 amino acids. The CDR3 DNA reads TGCGCCAGCGCCGTGGGGGGGTTAAGCGGGGAGCTGTTTTTT. Protein product: CASAVGGLSGELFF.

The genes are TRBV7-3 and TRBJ2-2, with 9 bases that match TRBD2. The junction had 4 bases not matched to a gene; V was cut back by 5 bases and J by 0 bases. Germline-derived CDR1 and CDR2 are SGHTA and FQGTGA. The CDR3 extends over 16 amino acids. In DNA form, the CDR3 reads TGTGCCAGCAGCGGCGCTAGCGGGACGAACACCGGGGAGCTGTTTTTT. It yields the protein CASSGASGTNTGELFF.

This chain links TRBV10-3 with TRBJ2-2; weak D call: TRBD2 (5 bases). Per germline, CDR1 ENHRY and CDR2 SYGVKD. This CDR3 is built from 15 residues. V dropped 6 bases and J dropped 1 base, with 12 bases sitting between them. Here the CDR3 reads CAIRGVGENTGELFF. The DNA for the CDR3 is TGTGCCATCAGGGGCGTCGGGGAGAACACCGGGGAGCTGTTTTTT.

This CDR3 reads CASSYSEWGGEQYF. The CDR3 DNA follows: TGTGCCAGCAGTTACTCGGAATGGGGGGGTGAGCAGTACTTC. The gene calls are TRBV6-2 or TRBV6-3 and TRBJ2-7; 7 positions agree with TRBD2. The CDR3 length is 14 residues. Germline V gives CDR1 MNHEY, CDR2 SVGEGT. The J segment lost 7 bases and the V segment lost 0 bases, leaving 6 bases of the junction unmatched.

The chain is built from TRBV9 and TRBJ2-3; TRBD2 matches at 13 bases. The CDR3 loop spans 16 amino acids. Germline lookup yields CDR1 SGDLS and CDR2 YYNGEE. Trimming removed 3 bases from V and 2 bases from J; junction bases left unmatched: 3. CDR3 nucleotides: TGTGCCAGCAGCGCCGGGACTAGCGGGAACACAGATACGCAGTATTTT. It encodes CASSAGTSGNTDTQYF. The entire variable domain, with the rest obtained from reference TRBV9 and TRBJ2-3, is as follows: DSGVTQTPKHLITATGQRVTLRCSPRSGDLSVYWYQQSLDQGLQFLIQYYNGEERAKGNILERFSAQQFPDLHSELNLSSLELGDSALYFCASSAGTSGNTDTQYFGPGTRLTVL.

The chain has TRBV6-5 and TRBJ1-1, with D maybe TRBD1 (5 bases). V was clipped by 9 bases and J by 0 bases, with 14 bases between them. Germline V gene sequence: CDR1 MNHEY, CDR2 SVGAGI. The CDR3 extends over 14 amino acids. The CDR3 protein is CASAGPTMNTEAFF. The CDR3 DNA reads TGTGCCAGTGCGGGACCCACTATGAACACTGAAGCTTTCTTT.

The rearrangement uses TRBV5-5 and TRBJ2-2; 8 nucleotides match TRBD2. Germline loops: CDR1 SGHKS, CDR2 YYEKEE (reference sequence). V lost 2 bases and J lost 7; bases outside the gene matches: 7. This CDR3 is built from 15 residues. Written as DNA, the CDR3 is TGTGCCAGCAGCTTTTCGGCAAGCGGGGGCGGGGAGCTGTTTTTT. As protein: CASSFSASGGGELFF. Filled out from reference TRBV5-5 and TRBJ2-2, the complete variable domain reads DAGVTQSPTHLIKTRGQQVTLRCSPISGHKSVSWYQQVLGQGPQFIFQYYEKEERGRGNFPDRFSARQFPNYSSELNVNALLLGDSALYLCASSFSASGGGELFFGEGSRLTVL.